Below are 2 T cell receptor beta chains sequenced from a single sample in a study of cytomegalovirus exposure and HLA in healthy donors. Use of 60 Vbeta and 13 Jbeta primers characterized the PCR. The protocol was immunoSEQ multiplex PCR, while the TCRdb copy is restricted to in-frame clones and leaves out a portion. The sample carries nearly 95,000 clones, roughly three fifths recorded once. Sequencing was performed on PBMCs. These TCRs come from a woman aged 30 to 39 in good health and CMV-seronegative.

The rearrangement joins TRBV5-1 to TRBJ1-1, with 7 bases lining up with TRBD1. The CDR3 sequence is 14 residues long. V was pared by 2 bases and J by 1 base, with 2 bases of the junction left unmatched. CDR1 is SGHRS and CDR2 is YFSETQ in the germline V gene. CDR3 DNA sequence: TGCGCCAGCAGCTTACGGACAGGGAACACTGAAGCTTTCTTT. It codes for CASSLRTGNTEAFF.

The chain has TRBV10-1 and TRBJ2-3; TRBD2 aligns across 15 bases. The CDR3 runs 18 residues. Germline lookup yields CDR1 WNHNN and CDR2 SYGVQD (reference sequence). The V and J ends lost 8 bases and 2 bases, in that order; junction bases with no gene match: 11. The CDR3 protein is CASSRTSGGALNTDTQYF. CDR3 nucleotides: TGCGCCAGCTCCAGGACTAGCGGGGGGGCCTTGAACACAGATACGCAGTATTTT.